This record looks at one TCR beta chain sequence and its context. Assay used: immunoSEQ multiplex PCR; TCRdb lists only in-frame clones, some missing. The table shows hundreds of thousands of clones, with around 84% occurring only once. This sample stems from a study of blood T cell repertoires in COVID-19. Across the study: PBMCs, B-cell-depleted T cells, or T cells were the source of the cDNA or gDNA that made up the material.

Sequencing was performed on peripheral blood. The TCR originated in a man aged 65-85 years with acute or convalescent COVID-19.

The CDR3 bases are TGTGCCAGCAGCTATACAGGGGGCGCGGAGGGCTACACCTTC. Its translation: CASSYTGGAEGYTF. V usage is TRBV5-4 and J usage is TRBJ1-2; 9 bases are a match to TRBD1. CDR1 is SGHNT, CDR2 YYREEE, per germline (reference sequence). The CDR3 is 14 residues long. J was trimmed by 8 bases and V by 3 bases; bases with no gene match: 8. Full variable domain (rest looked up from reference TRBV5-4 and TRBJ1-2): ETGVTQSPTHLIKTRGQQVTLRCSSQSGHNTVSWYQQALGQGPQFIFQYYREEENGRGNFPPRFSGLQFPNYSSELNVNALELDDSALYLCASSYTGGAEGYTFGSGTRLTVV.